Each of the 11 T cell receptor beta chains below was sequenced from the same sample in a study of identical twins. One entry per CDR3 protein, called by TCRdb with MiXCR from the 5' RACE reads. The sample contains 200,000 to 300,000 distinct CDR3 sequences, approximately 7% of which appear only once. These same records also appear under a second study, on yellow fever vaccine responses in identical twins.

Material: memory (CD45RO+) T cells sorted from blood. These receptors were collected from a woman between 18 and 30 years old in good health.

This clonotype has at least ten counts. The chain joins TRBV28 to TRBJ2-3; 7 bases are shared with TRBD2. The ends lost 6 bases at V and 2 bases at J; junction bases unmatched: 8. This CDR3 is 15 amino acids long. Germline V gene sequence: CDR1 MDHEN, CDR2 SYDVKM. The CDR3 sequence is CASSRWTSYTDTQYF. CDR3 DNA: TGTGCCAGCAGCCGATGGACTAGTTACACAGATACGCAGTATTTT.

This clonotype was picked up many times. V usage is TRBV24-1 and J usage is TRBJ2-6; no firm D call. This CDR3 is built from 16 residues. Trimming shortened V by 4 bases and J by 3 bases, and 12 bases separated the two germline ends. CDR1 is KGHDR, CDR2 SFDVKD, per germline. CDR3 protein: CATSDTPLIGANVLTF. The CDR3 DNA reads TGTGCCACCAGTGACACACCTCTCATTGGGGCCAACGTCCTGACTTTC.

This sequence joins TRBV6-2 or TRBV6-3 and TRBJ2-7; maybe TRBD2 (5 bases). The germline CDR1 and CDR2 sequences are MNHEY and SVGEGT. Trimming took off 10 bases at V and 1 base at J, with 17 bases between the two ends. The CDR3 is made up of 14 amino acids. CDR3 amino acids: CATSEDGLSYEQYV. DNA of the CDR3: TGTGCCACCTCGGAAGACGGACTGTCCTACGAGCAGTACGTC.

Only a few counts were recorded for this clonotype. The chain carries TRBV27 and TRBJ1-1; 7 bases match TRBD1. The length of the CDR3 is 14 residues. The J segment lost 5 bases and the V segment lost 2 bases, leaving 5 bases of the junction unmatched. CDR1 is MNHEY, CDR2 SMNVEV, per germline (reference sequence). The CDR3, as DNA: TGTGCCAGCAGTTTAAGGAGGGGGCGAACTGAAGCTTTCTTT. This encodes CASSLRRGRTEAFF.

This clonotype was observed at least ten times. The V gene is TRBV3-1, the J gene TRBJ2-3, with no clear D. CDR3 length: 14 amino acids. Per germline, CDR1 LGHDT and CDR2 YNNKEL (reference sequence). The V gene lost 0 bases and the J gene lost 4 bases, with 8 bases spanning the gap. DNA of the CDR3: TGTGCCAGCAGCCAAGAAGTGCAGGCAGATACGCAGTATTTT. Its translation: CASSQEVQADTQYF.

This clonotype was observed a handful of times. The V and J genes are TRBV12-3 or TRBV12-4 and TRBJ2-2; D remains ambiguous. This CDR3 spans 13 amino acids. Trimming removed 9 bases from V and 3 bases from J, with 11 bases in between. The CDR3 loop reads CASVVSHTGELFF. The CDR3 region has the DNA TGTGCCAGTGTAGTGTCCCACACCGGGGAGCTGTTTTTT.

The chain employs TRBV25-1 and TRBJ1-5; D is ambiguous. V lost 2 bases and J 7 bases, leaving 6 bases between the germline ends. This CDR3 spans 12 amino acids. Per the germline V gene, CDR1 is MGHDK and CDR2 is SYGVNS. The CDR3 sequence: CASSEREQPQHF. The CDR3 bases are TGTGCCAGCAGTGAACGGGAGCAGCCCCAGCATTTT.

This clonotype was observed many times. The chain carries TRBV12-3 or TRBV12-4 and TRBJ1-1; D is unclear. Trimming cost V 7 bases and J 4 bases, with 13 bases left between them. The CDR3 contains 13 residues. Written as DNA, the CDR3 is TGTGCCAGCACGGTCAAGGGTTTCACTGAAGCTTTCTTT. Its translation is CASTVKGFTEAFF.

This clonotype appeared many times. This sequence joins TRBV4-2 and TRBJ1-5; 7 bases are shared with TRBD1. Germline trimming cut 1 base from V and 3 bases from J; bases unmatched to any gene: 3. Germline loops: CDR1 LGHNA, CDR2 YNFKEQ. The CDR3 has 15 residues. The DNA for the CDR3 is TGTGCCAGCAGCCAAGGAGGGGGCCCCAATCAGCCCCAGCATTTT. It translates to CASSQGGGPNQPQHF.

The gene calls are TRBV15 and TRBJ2-1; D is uncertain. Trimming stripped 0 bases from V and 3 bases from J, with 9 bases between. The germline gives CDR1 LNHNV, CDR2 YYDKDF (reference sequence). The CDR3 totals 15 residues. This CDR3 is CATSRDPAVYNEQFF. The CDR3 DNA is TGTGCCACCAGCAGAGATCCCGCTGTCTACAATGAGCAGTTCTTC.

The V call is TRBV2, the J call TRBJ1-1; 8 bases map to TRBD1. This CDR3 spans 18 amino acids. The germline V gene encodes CDR1 SNHLY and CDR2 FYNNEI. DNA of the CDR3: TGTACCCTCTGTTACGAAGGCCTTTGGACAGGGAAGGTTACTGAAGCTTTCTTT. Its protein is CTLCYEGLWTGKVTEAFF.